Below are 29 T cell receptor beta chains sequenced from a single sample in a study of cytomegalovirus exposure and HLA in healthy donors. Primers for the PCR totalled 60 Vbeta and 13 Jbeta. TCRdb keeps only in-frame clones here, not all; method: immunoSEQ multiplex PCR. The data contain 150,000 to 200,000 clones, approximately 67% of them singletons. Sequences were obtained from PBMCs. The receptors originated from a woman younger than 30 in good health and CMV-seropositive.

The V call is TRBV5-6, the J call TRBJ1-2; 8 bases align to TRBD1. The trim removed 5 bases at V and 4 bases at J, leaving 10 bases unmatched. Germline V gives CDR1 SGHDT, CDR2 YYEEEE. This CDR3 spans 15 amino acids. The CDR3: CASSTGGVSAYGYTF. The CDR3 nucleotides read TGTGCCAGCAGTACAGGGGGGGTTAGTGCCTATGGCTACACCTTC.

The chain uses TRBV12-5 and TRBJ2-2, with 9 nucleotides matching TRBD2. Losses at the gene ends were 6 bases for V and 7 bases for J; bases not matched to a gene: 9. Germline CDR1 is LGHNT and CDR2 is FRNRAP. This CDR3 has 15 residues. The chain's CDR3 is CASGVVAGEVGELFF. Written as DNA, the CDR3 is TGTGCTAGTGGCGTAGTAGCGGGAGAGGTCGGGGAGCTGTTTTTT.

CDR3 residues: CASRGQGVYEQYF. CDR3 coding DNA: TGTGCCAGCAGGGGACAGGGAGTCTACGAGCAGTACTTC. This chain links TRBV2 with TRBJ2-7; 9 bases fit TRBD1. This CDR3 has 13 residues. Germline V gene data show CDR1 as SNHLY and CDR2 as FYNNEI. The ends lost 6 bases at V and 3 bases at J; junction bases unmatched: 3.

This chain uses TRBV7-6 with TRBJ1-4, with D possibly matching TRBD1 (6 bases). CDR1 and CDR2 from the germline V gene are SGHVS and FNYEAQ. This CDR3 comprises 16 residues. The V end was cut by 1 base, the J end by 8 bases, with 17 bases between. The CDR3 DNA reads TGTGCCAGCAGCTTAGTGGGGACACCGGATGAGGAAAAACTGTTTTTT. Translation gives CASSLVGTPDEEKLFF.

The chain carries TRBV14 and TRBJ2-2; possibly TRBD1 for D (6 bases). V was shortened by 4 bases and J by 5 bases, with 17 bases between the two germline ends. Germline lookup yields CDR1 SGHDN and CDR2 FVKESK. The CDR3 is made up of 16 amino acids. The CDR3 is CASSPQGRAVTGELFF. The CDR3 DNA follows: TGTGCCAGCAGCCCCCAGGGGCGAGCGGTTACCGGGGAGCTGTTTTTT.

This clone was recorded a few times. The rearrangement joins TRBV18 to TRBJ1-2; 8 positions agree with TRBD1. V trimming: 3 bases; J trimming: 5 bases; junction bases outside the gene matches: 2. The V gene's germline CDR1 is KGHSH and CDR2 LQKENI. CDR3 length: 13 amino acids. CDR3 region: CASSPGTGYGYTF. The CDR3 DNA sequence: TGTGCCAGCTCACCGGGGACAGGATATGGCTACACCTTC.

The chain links TRBV9 to TRBJ2-3; D is perhaps TRBD2 (6 bases). Per germline, CDR1 SGDLS and CDR2 YYNGEE. Trimming left V 4 bases short and J 2 bases short, with 14 bases between. CDR3 length: 15 residues. CDR3 coding DNA: TGTGCCAGCAGCCCCCCGGAGGGAATCACAGATACGCAGTATTTT. Translating it yields CASSPPEGITDTQYF.

The rearrangement uses TRBV19 and TRBJ1-1; a possible D gene is TRBD1 (5 bases). This CDR3 has 14 amino acids. Trimming took 6 bases from V and 5 from J, leaving 16 bases between them. Germline CDR1 reads LNHDA; CDR2 reads SQIVND (reference sequence). CDR3 bases: TGTGCCAGTAGCTTCAGGACGGGGGGGACTGAAGCTTTCTTT. Its translation: CASSFRTGGTEAFF. Combining the CDR3 with reference TRBV19 and TRBJ1-1 gives the whole variable domain DGGITQSPKYLFRKEGQNVTLSCEQNLNHDAMYWYRQDPGQGLRLIYYSQIVNDFQKGDIAEGYSVSREKKESFPLTVTSAQKNPTAFYLCASSFRTGGTEAFFGQGTRLTVV.

The V gene is TRBV10-3, the J gene TRBJ1-4; 8 bases fit TRBD1. Germline-derived CDR1 and CDR2 are ENHRY and SYGVKD. The CDR3 loop spans 12 amino acids. V dropped 11 bases and J dropped 8; count of bases not matched to a gene: 7. The DNA of the CDR3 is TGTGCCGCAGGGGGCTTGGGGGAAAAACTGTTTTTT. Amino acid sequence: CAAGGLGEKLFF.

A few counts support this clone. The chain uses TRBV4-3 and TRBJ2-3; tentative D call: TRBD2 (6 bases). The germline CDR1 and CDR2 sequences are LGHNA and YSLEER. Trimming stripped 3 bases from V and 3 bases from J, with 13 bases between. The CDR3 spans 15 residues. Written as DNA, the CDR3 is TGCGCCAGCAGCCACCCGGGGGTACTGACAGATACGCAGTATTTT. This encodes CASSHPGVLTDTQYF.

This sequence joins TRBV28 and TRBJ1-1; 8 nucleotides line up with TRBD1. The CDR3 is 15 residues long. V shed 2 bases, J shed 3 bases, and the junction held 5 bases outside the gene matches. Germline lookup yields CDR1 MDHEN and CDR2 SYDVKM. The CDR3 protein is CASSLRKDRDTEAFF. The CDR3 nucleotides are TGTGCCAGCAGTTTAAGGAAGGACAGGGACACTGAAGCTTTCTTT.

The rearrangement links TRBV1 to TRBJ2-5; the DNA was not compared with TRBD2, the D call given in the table. The better agreement between TRBJ2-7 and the DNA end casts doubt on the J call. TRBV1 is shown as a pseudogene. The CDR3 has 16 residues. DNA for the CDR3: TGCACCAGCAGCCAAGCGGGAGCGAGGATAACCTACGAGCAGTACTTC. It yields the protein CTSSQAGARITYEQYF.

This sequence joins TRBV29-1 and TRBJ1-2; 9 bases align to TRBD1. Trimming cost V 0 bases and J 6 bases; bases outside gene matches: 2. This CDR3 spans 13 amino acids. Germline CDR1 reads SQVTM; CDR2 reads ANQGSEA. The CDR3 DNA sequence: TGCAGCGTTGAAGACCGGACAGGGGATGGCTACACCTTC. Protein product: CSVEDRTGDGYTF.

V gene TRBV25-1 combines with J gene TRBJ2-2, with unresolved D. V was clipped by 6 bases and J by 8 bases, with 7 bases between them. This CDR3 has 11 residues. Germline V CDR1 and CDR2: MGHDK, SYGVNS. The CDR3 spells CASSPGGELFF. The CDR3 nucleotides are TGTGCCAGCAGCCCGGGTGGGGAGCTGTTTTTT.

The V gene is TRBV7-9, the J gene TRBJ2-5, with D possibly matching TRBD1 (6 bases). Per the germline V gene, CDR1 is SEHNR and CDR2 is FQNEAQ (reference sequence). The CDR3 sequence is 15 residues long. V lost 0 bases to trimming and J lost 0 bases, with 8 bases between them. The CDR3 sequence: CASSLADRNQETQYF. In DNA form, the CDR3 reads TGTGCCAGCAGCTTAGCCGACAGGAACCAAGAGACCCAGTACTTC.

J is TRBJ1-3 and V is TRBV2; weak D call: TRBD1 (6 bases). V gave up 5 bases and J gave up 1 base, with 12 bases separating them. From germline, CDR1 is SNHLY and CDR2 FYNNEI. The length of the CDR3 is 15 residues. CDR3 in amino acids: CASSKITGSGNTIYF. The CDR3 DNA reads as TGTGCCAGCAGTAAAATAACAGGGTCTGGAAACACCATATATTTT.

This clone showed up just a few times. V is TRBV10-1 and J is TRBJ2-1; D is ambiguous. Trimming took 0 bases from V and 7 from J, leaving 10 bases between them. The germline CDR1 and CDR2 sequences are WNHNN and SYGVQD (reference sequence). CDR3 size: 14 residues. This chain's CDR3 is CASSESLPRNEQFF. CDR3 sequence (DNA): TGCGCCAGCAGTGAGTCACTACCGCGGAATGAGCAGTTCTTC.

The sample holds a few counts of this clone. The CDR3 region has the DNA TGTGCCTGGGAGGTGGATTACAATGAGCAGTTCTTC. The encoded protein is CAWEVDYNEQFF. V gene TRBV30 combines with J gene TRBJ2-1; D call uncertain. The CDR3 is 12 amino acids. V lost 5 bases and J 4 bases, leaving 9 bases between the germline ends. Per the germline V gene, CDR1 is GTSNPN and CDR2 is SVGIG (reference sequence).

In this sample, this clone turned up a few times. This chain connects TRBV19 to TRBJ2-1; D not resolved. CDR3 length equals 15 residues. The V and J ends lost 6 bases and 6 bases respectively, with 18 bases between them. From germline, CDR1 is LNHDA and CDR2 SQIVND (reference sequence). In DNA, the CDR3 is TGTGCCAGTAGGCTAGTAGATAGGTTCGGCAATGAGCAGTTCTTC. Translating gives CASRLVDRFGNEQFF.

The rearrangement joins TRBV2 to TRBJ1-5; unclear D gene. The V gene lost 6 bases and the J gene lost 10 bases, with 22 bases spanning the gap. Germline values: CDR1 SNHLY, CDR2 FYNNEI. This CDR3 comprises 15 residues. CDR3 DNA: TGTGCCAGCAGCGGGGTGTGGCAGCCACGCGGACCCCAGCATTTT. As protein: CASSGVWQPRGPQHF.

V gene TRBV29-1 combines with J gene TRBJ2-5; perhaps TRBD1 as D (6 bases). Trimming pared 5 bases from V and 4 bases from J, leaving 11 bases between. The CDR3 loop spans 12 amino acids. CDR1 SQVTM and CDR2 ANQGSEA come from the germline V gene. The CDR3 coding sequence is TGCAGCGTTCTAACCAGGGGAGAGACCCAGTACTTC. It encodes CSVLTRGETQYF.

The gene calls are TRBV6-6 and TRBJ2-7, with 9 bases matching TRBD1. Germline-derived CDR1 and CDR2 are MNHNY and SVGAGI (reference sequence). Losses at the gene ends were 8 bases for V and 4 bases for J; bases not matched to a gene: 12. The CDR3 contains 15 residues. CDR3 protein: CASEGQGRRKYEQYF. CDR3 nucleotide sequence: TGTGCCAGCGAGGGACAGGGCAGACGGAAATACGAGCAGTACTTC.

The chain joins TRBV14 to TRBJ1-3; D gene uncertain. Germline lookup yields CDR1 SGHDN and CDR2 FVKESK. The CDR3 runs 20 residues. V dropped 0 bases and J dropped 3 bases, with 24 bases sitting between them. Here the CDR3 reads CASSQEKVSFGQTFGNTIYF. CDR3 nucleotides: TGTGCCAGCAGCCAAGAGAAAGTGTCCTTTGGGCAGACCTTTGGAAACACCATATATTTT.

The chain links TRBV7-2 to TRBJ2-5; 9 nucleotides align to TRBD2. The CDR3 runs 15 residues. CDR1 is SGHTA and CDR2 is FQGNSA in the germline V gene. After removal of 1 base from V and 9 bases from J, the junction contained 9 bases not matched to a gene. The CDR3 sequence: CASSLGGGGLVAQYF. The CDR3 DNA is TGTGCCAGCAGCTTAGGCGGGGGGGGTCTAGTGGCCCAGTACTTC.

This clone has only a few counts. The V gene is TRBV7-2, the J gene TRBJ1-6; D remains ambiguous. The CDR3 is made up of 16 amino acids. From germline, CDR1 is SGHTA and CDR2 FQGNSA. V dropped 2 bases and J dropped 7 bases, with 15 bases sitting between them. The CDR3, as DNA: TGTGCCAGCAGCTTAAGGATGCAAAGGGAGAATTCACCCCTCCACTTT. It specifies CASSLRMQRENSPLHF.

The J gene is TRBJ2-5, the V gene TRBV7-9; 9 nucleotides line up with TRBD1. Germline CDR1 reads SEHNR; CDR2 reads FQNEAQ (reference sequence). V lost 2 bases to trimming and J lost 4 bases; unmatched junction nucleotides: 2. The CDR3 loop spans 14 amino acids. The CDR3 loop reads CASSLIQGAETQYF. The CDR3 DNA is TGTGCCAGCAGCTTAATACAGGGGGCAGAGACCCAGTACTTC.

This chain connects TRBV27 to TRBJ1-1, with 8 positions matching TRBD1. The CDR3 runs 15 residues. The germline gives CDR1 MNHEY, CDR2 SMNVEV (reference sequence). V dropped 6 bases and J dropped 4; count of bases not matched to a gene: 10. The CDR3 DNA sequence: TGTGCCAGCAGCACTTGGCAGGGGGCGGCCACTGAAGCTTTCTTT. Its translation: CASSTWQGAATEAFF.

The chain employs TRBV30 and TRBJ2-7; 7 bases match TRBD1. Germline V gene lookup returns CDR1 GTSNPN and CDR2 SVGIG (reference sequence). The CDR3 sequence is 15 residues long. After removal of 2 bases from V and 2 bases from J, the junction contained 9 bases not matched to a gene. The DNA of the CDR3 is TGTGCCTGGAGTTCGGTACAGGGGAGCCCCTACGAGCAGTACTTC. It yields the protein CAWSSVQGSPYEQYF.

The chain combines TRBV30 with TRBJ2-1; 7 positions match TRBD2. Germline-derived CDR1 and CDR2 are GTSNPN and SVGIG (reference sequence). The V segment lost 0 bases and the J segment 12 bases; nucleotides outside the gene matches: 14. The CDR3 extends over 15 amino acids. The CDR3 here is CAWSVPSGLSVGQFF. The CDR3 region has the DNA TGTGCCTGGAGTGTACCTAGCGGCCTAAGCGTGGGGCAGTTCTTC.